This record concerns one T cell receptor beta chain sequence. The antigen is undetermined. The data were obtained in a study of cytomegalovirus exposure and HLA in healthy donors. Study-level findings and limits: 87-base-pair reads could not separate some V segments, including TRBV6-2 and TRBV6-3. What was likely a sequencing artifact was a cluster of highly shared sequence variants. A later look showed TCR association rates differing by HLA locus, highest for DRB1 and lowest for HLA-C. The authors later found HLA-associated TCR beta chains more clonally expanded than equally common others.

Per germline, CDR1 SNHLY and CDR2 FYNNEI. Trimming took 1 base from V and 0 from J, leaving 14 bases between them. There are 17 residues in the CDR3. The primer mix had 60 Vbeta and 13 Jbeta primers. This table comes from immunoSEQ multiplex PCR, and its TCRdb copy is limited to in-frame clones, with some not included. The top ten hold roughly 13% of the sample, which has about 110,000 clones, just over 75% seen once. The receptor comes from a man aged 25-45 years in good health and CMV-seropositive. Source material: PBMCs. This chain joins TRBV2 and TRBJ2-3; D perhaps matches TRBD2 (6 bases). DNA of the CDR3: TGTGCCAGCAGTGAAGTATCTTTGCGGGGCAGCACAGATACGCAGTATTTT. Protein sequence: CASSEVSLRGSTDTQYF.